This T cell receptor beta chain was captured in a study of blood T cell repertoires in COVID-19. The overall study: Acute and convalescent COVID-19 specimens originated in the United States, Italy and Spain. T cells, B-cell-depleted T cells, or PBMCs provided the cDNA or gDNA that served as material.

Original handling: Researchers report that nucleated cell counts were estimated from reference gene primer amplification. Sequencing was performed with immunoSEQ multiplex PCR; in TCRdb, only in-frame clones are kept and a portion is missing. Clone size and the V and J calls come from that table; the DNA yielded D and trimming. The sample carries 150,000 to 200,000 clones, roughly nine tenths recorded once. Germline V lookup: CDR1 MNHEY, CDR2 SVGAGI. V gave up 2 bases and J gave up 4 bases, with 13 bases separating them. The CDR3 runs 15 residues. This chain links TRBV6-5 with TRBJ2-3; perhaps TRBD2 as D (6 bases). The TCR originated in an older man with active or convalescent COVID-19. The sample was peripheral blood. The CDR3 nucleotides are TGTGCCAGCAGTTACGGTACGGGGGTTTCAGATACGCAGTATTTT. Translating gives CASSYGTGVSDTQYF.